The 2 T cell receptor beta chains reported below all come from one sample, sequenced in a study of identical twins. Via MiXCR, TCRdb re-called the 5' RACE reads, giving one row per CDR3 protein. The sample gives approximately 220,000 distinct CDR3 sequences, under 10% of which show up once; roughly 2% is in the top ten. A further study also used this sample, focusing on yellow fever vaccine responses in identical twins.

The sample taken for sequencing was memory (CD45RO+) T cells sorted from blood. These receptors were obtained from a woman younger than 35 in good health.

This clonotype came up many times. V and J are TRBV12-3 or TRBV12-4 and TRBJ2-7; D not resolved. The V gene lost 6 bases and the J gene lost 2 bases, with 14 bases spanning the gap. This CDR3 is 14 amino acids long. CDR3 amino acids: CASSDQTETYEQYF. CDR3 DNA: TGTGCCAGCAGCGACCAAACCGAAACCTACGAGCAGTACTTC.

The chain has TRBV7-9 and TRBJ2-7; D ambiguous. The germline V and J ends were trimmed by 3 bases and 5 bases, with 11 bases remaining between them. CDR1 and CDR2 (germline): SEHNR, FQNEAQ (reference sequence). The CDR3 runs 13 residues. Here the CDR3 DNA reads TGTGCCAGCAGCTTTGGGGTGTCTGACGAGCAGTACTTC. Its translation is CASSFGVSDEQYF.